This TCR beta chain was profiled in a study of cytomegalovirus exposure and HLA in healthy donors. The PCR had 60 Vbeta and 13 Jbeta primers. Some clones are missing from TCRdb's copy, which holds only in-frame ones; the method was immunoSEQ multiplex PCR. The top ten hold 8.5% to 10% of the sample, which has over 150,000 clones, about 80% seen once. Germline values: CDR1 SGHRS, CDR2 YFSETQ. This CDR3 is built from 14 residues. V shed 4 bases and J shed 2 bases, with 12 bases lying between them. The chain employs TRBV5-1 and TRBJ1-2; perhaps TRBD1 as D (5 bases). This clonotype originated in a man between 18 and 35 years old in good health and CMV-seropositive. The specimen was PBMCs. In DNA form, the CDR3 reads TGCGCCAGCAGCCTGGAGGGGAACAACTATGGCTACACCTTC. This translates into CASSLEGNNYGYTF. Based on the CDR3 plus reference TRBV5-1 and TRBJ1-2, the full variable domain is KAGVTQTPRYLIKTRGQQVTLSCSPISGHRSVSWYQQTPGQGLQFLFEYFSETQRNKGNFPGRFSGRQFSNSRSEMNVSTLELGDSALYLCASSLEGNNYGYTFGSGTRLTVV.